The T cell receptor (beta chain) under discussion was sequenced for a study of blood T cell repertoires in COVID-19. Background on the study: From T cells, B-cell-depleted T cells, or PBMCs came the material, which was cDNA or gDNA.

Using immunoSEQ multiplex PCR, the repertoire was profiled, and TCRdb retains in-frame clones only, with some absent. The sample includes 300,000 or so clones, about 90% of them seen just once. This clone was recorded at least ten times. Germline CDR1 and CDR2: SEHNR and FQNEAQ (reference sequence). The length of the CDR3 is 15 residues. The V segment lost 3 bases and the J segment 1 base; nucleotides outside the gene matches: 5. The chain carries TRBV7-9 and TRBJ1-1; 7 bases align to TRBD1. The receptor was derived from a woman in her thirties who had recovered from COVID-19. The sample was PBMCs or T cells enriched from blood (not recorded which). For the CDR3, the DNA is TGTGCCAGCAGCTTGACAGGGTGGGGGAACACTGAAGCTTTCTTT. Its translation: CASSLTGWGNTEAFF.